What follows are 26 T cell receptor beta chains derived from one specimen sequenced in a study of identical twins. TCRdb re-derived calls from the 5' RACE reads in MiXCR, one entry per CDR3 protein. The sample includes around 370,000 distinct CDR3 sequences, roughly 9% seen only once; the top ten take roughly 9%. The sequenced sample consisted of naive T cells sorted from blood. The origin of the receptors is a woman aged 45 to 65 in good health.

V usage is TRBV5-1 and J usage is TRBJ2-5; D gene unclear. The germline V gene encodes CDR1 SGHRS and CDR2 YFSETQ. V lost 2 bases and J 2 bases, leaving 13 bases between the germline ends. The length of the CDR3 is 15 residues. CDR3 sequence reads: CASSFIPGQQETQYF. The CDR3, as DNA: TGCGCCAGCAGCTTCATACCCGGGCAACAAGAGACCCAGTACTTC.

The J gene is TRBJ2-1, the V gene TRBV10-2; weak D call: TRBD1 (6 bases). The CDR3 loop spans 15 amino acids. V dropped 4 bases and J dropped 0 bases, with 10 bases sitting between them. Germline V gene sequence: CDR1 WSHSY, CDR2 SAAADI. The CDR3 sequence: CASSGLGGSYNEQFF. CDR3 coding DNA: TGCGCCAGCAGTGGGCTAGGGGGCTCCTACAATGAGCAGTTCTTC.

J is TRBJ2-7 and V is TRBV11-2; TRBD1 might be the D (6 bases). Germline CDR1 reads SGHAT; CDR2 reads FQNNGV. The CDR3 runs 13 residues. Trimming pared 0 bases from V and 6 bases from J, leaving 9 bases between. The CDR3 nucleotides are TGTGCCAGCAGCTTAGAGGGACACGCCGAGCAGTACGTC. This sequence encodes CASSLEGHAEQYV.

This chain links TRBV19 with TRBJ2-5; 12 bases are a match to TRBD2. Germline V gene lookup returns CDR1 LNHDA and CDR2 SQIVND (reference sequence). This CDR3 is built from 16 residues. After removal of 4 bases from V and 5 bases from J, the junction contained 8 bases not matched to a gene. CDR3 loop: CASSRWTSGTGETQYF. The CDR3 DNA sequence: TGTGCCAGTAGTAGATGGACTAGCGGGACCGGGGAGACCCAGTACTTC. The whole variable domain, filled in from reference TRBV19 and TRBJ2-5, reads DGGITQSPKYLFRKEGQNVTLSCEQNLNHDAMYWYRQDPGQGLRLIYYSQIVNDFQKGDIAEGYSVSREKKESFPLTVTSAQKNPTAFYLCASSRWTSGTGETQYFGPGTRLLVL.

Ten or more counts support this clonotype. The V gene is TRBV28, the J gene TRBJ2-3; no reliable D call. Germline loops: CDR1 MDHEN, CDR2 SYDVKM. The V gene lost 3 bases and the J gene lost 4 bases, with 8 bases spanning the gap. CDR3 length: 13 residues. In DNA form, the CDR3 reads TGTGCCAGCAGTTTTCTGGGTGCAGATACGCAGTATTTT. As protein: CASSFLGADTQYF.

Ten or more counts support this clonotype. The chain carries TRBV20-1 and TRBJ1-4, with D perhaps TRBD1 (6 bases). The CDR3 loop spans 15 amino acids. With 1 base removed from V and 1 base from J, the gap between germline ends came to 10 bases. Per the germline V gene, CDR1 is DFQATT and CDR2 is SNEGSKA (reference sequence). CDR3 residues: CSARAPGQTNEKLFF. Written as DNA, the CDR3 is TGCAGTGCTAGAGCTCCGGGACAAACTAATGAAAAACTGTTTTTT.

Only a few counts were recorded for this clonotype. This rearrangement joins TRBV12-3 or TRBV12-4 to TRBJ2-1; 8 bases match TRBD2. V dropped 6 bases and J dropped 0; count of bases not matched to a gene: 4. This CDR3 region has 15 residues. Here the CDR3 DNA reads TGTGCCAGCAGGGGGACTAGTTTCTCCTACAATGAGCAGTTCTTC. The encoded protein is CASRGTSFSYNEQFF.

This chain joins TRBV12-3 or TRBV12-4 and TRBJ2-7, with 7 nucleotides matching TRBD2. J lost 3 bases, V lost 0 bases, and 8 bases had no gene match. The CDR3 has 16 amino acids. The CDR3 sequence: CASSLARPSGSYEQYF. CDR3 in DNA: TGTGCCAGCAGTTTAGCGCGTCCTAGCGGAAGCTACGAGCAGTACTTC.

Ten or more counts support this clonotype. The chain combines TRBV12-3 or TRBV12-4 with TRBJ2-3; D gene unclear. Trimming left V 8 bases short and J 1 base short, with 10 bases between. The CDR3 is 13 residues long. The chain's CDR3 is CASGILGTDTQYF. Written as DNA, the CDR3 is TGTGCCAGCGGGATTTTGGGCACAGATACGCAGTATTTT.

Many counts were recorded for this clonotype. The CDR3 loop reads CASSISQGSHTGELFF. CDR3 bases: TGCGCCAGCAGCATAAGCCAGGGTTCACACACCGGGGAGCTGTTTTTT. V gene TRBV5-1 combines with J gene TRBJ2-2, with D possibly TRBD1 on 5 matching bases. CDR1 is SGHRS, CDR2 YFSETQ, per germline. Trimming stripped 4 bases from V and 3 bases from J, with 16 bases between. The CDR3 has 16 residues.

This clonotype has more than one count but fewer than ten. The chain is built from TRBV7-9 and TRBJ2-1; D gene unclear. Germline V lookup: CDR1 SEHNR, CDR2 FQNEAQ (reference sequence). This CDR3 comprises 14 residues. The V end lost 9 bases, the J end lost 5 bases, and 17 bases lay between the germline ends. The CDR3: CASLTPPRNNEQFF. CDR3 sequence (DNA): TGTGCCAGTTTGACTCCCCCCCGGAACAATGAGCAGTTCTTC. Together with reference TRBV7-9 and TRBJ2-1, the CDR3 gives the full variable domain: DTGVSQNPRHKITKRGQNVTFRCDPISEHNRLYWYRQTLGQGPEFLTYFQNEAQLEKSRLLSDRFSAERPKGSFSTLEIQRTEQGDSAMYLCASLTPPRNNEQFFGPGTRLTVL.

The rearrangement joins TRBV9 to TRBJ2-2, with D perhaps given as TRBD1 or TRBD2 (6 bases each). CDR1 is SGDLS and CDR2 is YYNGEE in the germline V gene. This CDR3 region has 13 residues. V shed 3 bases and J shed 11 bases, with 14 bases lying between them. CDR3 sequence (DNA): TGTGCCAGCAGCGCTCAGGGGAGGTTTGAGCTGTTTTTT. Translated, it gives CASSAQGRFELFF.

This clonotype was counted at least ten times. The chain uses TRBV20-1 and TRBJ2-4; 9 nucleotides line up with TRBD2. V lost 4 bases and J lost 8; bases outside the gene matches: 9. CDR1 and CDR2 from the germline V gene are DFQATT and SNEGSKA (reference sequence). This CDR3 has 14 residues. CDR3 loop: CSAILGASGDIQYF. In DNA form, the CDR3 reads TGCAGTGCTATACTCGGGGCTAGCGGGGACATTCAGTACTTC.

This clonotype has a handful of counts. This chain uses TRBV5-1 with TRBJ2-6, with 9 bases identical to TRBD1. V lost 0 bases to trimming and J lost 2 bases; unmatched junction nucleotides: 3. The length of the CDR3 is 17 residues. Germline V lookup: CDR1 SGHRS, CDR2 YFSETQ. This CDR3 reads CASSLVQGAPGANVLTF. Written as DNA, the CDR3 is TGCGCCAGCAGCTTGGTACAGGGGGCGCCTGGGGCCAACGTCCTGACTTTC.

This clonotype was detected a few times. The chain carries TRBV2 and TRBJ2-1; possibly TRBD2 for D (5 bases). Germline V gene lookup returns CDR1 SNHLY and CDR2 FYNNEI. V gave up 6 bases and J gave up 10 bases, with 19 bases separating them. CDR3 length: 14 residues. The CDR3 spells CASSGQEDFEEQFF. The CDR3 coding sequence is TGTGCCAGCAGCGGCCAGGAGGATTTTGAGGAGCAGTTCTTC.

This clonotype was recorded at least ten times. V and J are TRBV5-1 and TRBJ2-2; D tentatively reads TRBD1 or TRBD2 (5 bases each). V was clipped by 5 bases and J by 8 bases, with 16 bases between them. Germline V CDR1 and CDR2: SGHRS, YFSETQ. The CDR3 length is 14 residues. The DNA of the CDR3 is TGCGCCAGCAGGATTCAGGGAGTTCCGGGGGAGCTGTTTTTT. Translation: CASRIQGVPGELFF.

This clonotype was counted ten times or more. The rearrangement links TRBV25-1 to TRBJ2-2; possibly TRBD1 for D (6 bases). CDR1 is MGHDK and CDR2 is SYGVNS in the germline V gene. There are 14 residues in the CDR3. V shed 0 bases and J shed 6 bases, with 8 bases lying between them. CDR3 loop: CASSEYKGAGELFF. As DNA, the CDR3 is TGTGCCAGCAGTGAATATAAGGGGGCCGGGGAGCTGTTTTTT.

This clonotype was seen a few times. The genes are TRBV20-1 and TRBJ1-1; no clear D gene. The V and J ends lost 5 bases and 6 bases respectively, with 10 bases between them. The V gene's germline CDR1 is DFQATT and CDR2 SNEGSKA (reference sequence). The CDR3 covers 11 residues. The CDR3 nucleotides read TGCAGTGCTGGGAAGGACCCTGAAGCTTTCTTT. Amino acid sequence: CSAGKDPEAFF.

This clonotype has a handful of counts. This chain joins TRBV5-1 and TRBJ1-1; 11 bases map to TRBD1. V shed 3 bases and J 4 bases; nucleotides not matched to a gene: 8. The CDR3 is 16 residues long. Germline CDR1 SGHRS, CDR2 YFSETQ. The CDR3 coding sequence is TGCGCCAGCAGCTGGAGGACAGGGGGCGAAGCCACTGAAGCTTTCTTT. Its protein product is CASSWRTGGEATEAFF.

In its sample, this clonotype was seen many times. V gene TRBV12-3 or TRBV12-4 combines with J gene TRBJ2-3, with TRBD2 as a possible D gene (5 bases). This CDR3 contains 15 residues. Trimming shortened V by 2 bases and J by 3 bases, and 12 bases separated the two germline ends. The CDR3 nucleotides are TGTGCCAGCAGTTTAAGAGCGGTAGGGACAGATACGCAGTATTTT. It codes for CASSLRAVGTDTQYF.

The chain couples TRBV6-5 to TRBJ2-7; TRBD1 or TRBD2 may be the D gene (6 bases each). The CDR3 runs to 14 residues. Germline CDR1 reads MNHEY; CDR2 reads SVGAGI. The V end was cut by 7 bases, the J end by 4 bases, with 17 bases between. This CDR3 is CASKRGAGTYEQYV. The DNA for the CDR3 is TGTGCCAGCAAAAGGGGGGCGGGGACGTACGAGCAGTACGTC.

The chain carries TRBV5-1 and TRBJ2-3, with 12 bases identical to TRBD2. Germline CDR1 SGHRS, CDR2 YFSETQ. The CDR3 covers 18 residues. With 4 bases clipped from V and 4 bases from J, the junction kept 13 bases outside the gene matches. The CDR3 sequence is CASSNGGLAGNSADTQYF. The CDR3 DNA reads as TGCGCCAGCAGCAACGGTGGACTAGCGGGAAACTCTGCAGATACGCAGTATTTT.

This clonotype was counted ten times or more. The rearrangement links TRBV4-1 to TRBJ2-1, with a weak D call TRBD2 (6 bases). In germline, CDR1 is MGHRA, CDR2 YSYEKL. V dropped 9 bases and J dropped 5 bases, with 20 bases sitting between them. The CDR3 has 15 residues. Written as DNA, the CDR3 is TGCGCCAGTCAGGTCCCCGGGGGACCCGACAATGAGCAGTTCTTC. As protein: CASQVPGGPDNEQFF.

This clonotype was counted once. Possible read error: a much larger clone is one base away. This CDR3 is missing its conserved last phenylalanine or tryptophan, likely due to a read error. The chain uses TRBV29-1 and TRBJ2-2; TRBD2 is a possible D gene (5 bases). Germline values: CDR1 SQVTM, CDR2 ANQGSEA. Trimming pared 5 bases from V and 7 bases from J, leaving 17 bases between. The CDR3 sequence is 14 residues long. CDR3 sequence: CSVRSSVEGGELFI. Written as DNA, the CDR3 is TGCAGCGTTCGGTCTTCTGTCGAGGGCGGGGAGCTGTTTATT.

This clonotype has a handful of counts. The chain carries TRBV5-1 and TRBJ2-3; D gene uncertain. This CDR3 contains 13 residues. Germline loops: CDR1 SGHRS, CDR2 YFSETQ. Deletions cut 5 bases from V and 5 bases from J, with 12 bases between. In DNA, the CDR3 is TGCGCCAGCAGAAGTCCTACCGTAGATACGCAGTATTTT. Its protein product is CASRSPTVDTQYF.

This clonotype has a handful of counts. The rearrangement uses TRBV28 and TRBJ2-1; D call uncertain. V was clipped by 7 bases and J by 5 bases, with 15 bases between them. The CDR3 runs to 14 residues. Germline CDR1 is MDHEN and CDR2 is SYDVKM. CDR3 DNA sequence: TGTGCCAGCATACGCGCGGCCGTCCACAATGAGCAGTTCTTC. This codes for CASIRAAVHNEQFF.